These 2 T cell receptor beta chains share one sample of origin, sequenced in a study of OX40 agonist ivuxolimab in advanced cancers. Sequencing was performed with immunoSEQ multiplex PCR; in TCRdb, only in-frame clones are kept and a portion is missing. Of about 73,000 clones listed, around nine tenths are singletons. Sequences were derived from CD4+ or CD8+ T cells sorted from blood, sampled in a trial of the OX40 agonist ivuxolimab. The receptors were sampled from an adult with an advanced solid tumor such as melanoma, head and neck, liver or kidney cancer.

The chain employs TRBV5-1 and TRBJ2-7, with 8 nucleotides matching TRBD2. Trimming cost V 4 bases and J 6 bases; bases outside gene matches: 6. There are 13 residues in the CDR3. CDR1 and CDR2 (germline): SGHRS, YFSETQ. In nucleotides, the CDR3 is TGCGCCAGCAGCCGGGAGGGCTCTCGCGAGCAGTACTTC. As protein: CASSREGSREQYF.

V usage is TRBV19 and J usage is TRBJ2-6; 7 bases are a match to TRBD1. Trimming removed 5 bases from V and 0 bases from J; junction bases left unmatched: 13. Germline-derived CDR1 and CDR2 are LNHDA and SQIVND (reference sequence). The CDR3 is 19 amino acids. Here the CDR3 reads CASSASSGTAFSGANVLTF. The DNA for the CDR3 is TGTGCCAGTAGTGCCTCGTCCGGGACAGCCTTCTCTGGGGCCAACGTCCTGACTTTC.